This passage covers 9 T cell receptor beta chains from one sample sequenced in a study of early T cells in non-severe SARS-CoV-2 infection. TCRdb reanalysed the 5' RACE reads using MiXCR and keeps one entry per CDR3 protein. The repertoire holds nearly 110,000 distinct CDR3 sequences, with approximately 10% as singletons. Sequencing was done on a sample of whole blood. These receptors were obtained from an adult who was a healthcare worker with PCR-confirmed SARS-CoV-2 infection or an uninfected control (not recorded which).

This clonotype was seen a few times. As DNA, the CDR3 is TGCAGCGTTTGGGTGAACCAAGAGACCCAGTACTTC. Its protein product is CSVWVNQETQYF. The chain carries TRBV29-1 and TRBJ2-5; no clear D. The CDR3 has 12 residues. Germline CDR1 is SQVTM and CDR2 is ANQGSEA. With 5 bases removed from V and 0 bases from J, the gap between germline ends came to 7 bases.

This clonotype turned up a few times. The V gene is TRBV7-2, the J gene TRBJ2-1, with 7 bases matching TRBD2. The germline gives CDR1 SGHTA, CDR2 FQGNSA. V was clipped by 2 bases and J by 4 bases; unmatched bases: 8. The CDR3 covers 16 residues. CDR3 in amino acids: CASSLLAGLNYNEQFF. DNA of the CDR3: TGTGCCAGCAGCTTATTAGCGGGTCTAAATTACAATGAGCAGTTCTTC.

This clonotype was seen many times. The gene calls are TRBV12-3 or TRBV12-4 and TRBJ1-1; 8 nucleotides agree with TRBD1. This CDR3 contains 13 residues. The junction had 3 bases not matched to a gene; V was cut back by 8 bases and J by 1 base. CDR3 nucleotides: TGTGCCAGCGGGACAGGAAGGAACACTGAAGCTTTCTTT. It specifies CASGTGRNTEAFF.

Ten or more counts support this clonotype. This rearrangement joins TRBV12-3 or TRBV12-4 to TRBJ2-6; tentatively, D is TRBD1 (5 bases). There are 14 residues in the CDR3. Trimming removed 6 bases at V and 3 bases at J, with 9 bases between. The CDR3 nucleotides read TGTGCCAGCAGGGCAGGGATTGGGGCCAACGTCCTGACTTTC. It is translated as CASRAGIGANVLTF.

This clonotype was picked up a small number of times. V gene TRBV7-9 combines with J gene TRBJ2-5, with D maybe TRBD2 (5 bases). The ends were cut back, 8 bases at V and 5 bases at J, with 12 bases in the middle. The CDR3 sequence is 12 residues long. Per germline, CDR1 SEHNR and CDR2 FQNEAQ (reference sequence). The CDR3 here is CASAKGDETQYF. The CDR3 DNA reads TGTGCCAGCGCCAAGGGAGATGAGACCCAGTACTTC.

This clonotype was observed a handful of times. The gene calls are TRBV21-1 and TRBJ2-7; the table's D call of TRBD2 was not tested on the DNA. TRBV21-1 is given as a pseudogene. This CDR3 region has 19 residues. The CDR3 loop is CASSKGTTRGAGESYEQYF. Written as DNA, the CDR3 is TGTGCCAGCAGCAAAGGGACCACTAGGGGAGCGGGAGAAAGCTACGAGCAGTACTTC.

V usage is TRBV2 and J usage is TRBJ2-1, with TRBD1 as a possible D gene (5 bases). Looked up from germline, CDR1 is SNHLY and CDR2 is FYNNEI. V lost 6 bases and J lost 8, with 11 bases in between. This CDR3 has 12 residues. This chain's CDR3 is CASRSGFYEQFF. CDR3 DNA sequence: TGTGCCAGCAGATCAGGGTTTTATGAGCAGTTCTTC.

This clonotype showed up many times. This chain connects TRBV7-9 to TRBJ2-7; D not certain. This CDR3 comprises 12 residues. V was cut by 1 base and J by 5 bases, with 6 bases left in between. CDR1 is SEHNR and CDR2 is FQNEAQ in the germline V gene (reference sequence). CDR3 sequence (DNA): TGTGCCAGCAGCTTAGAGTTCCACGAGCAGTACTTC. Amino acids: CASSLEFHEQYF.

This clonotype was counted many times. CDR3 in DNA: TGTGCCAGCAGCTTTGGGGGAGGCCCTTACAATGAGCAGTTCTTC. It specifies CASSFGGGPYNEQFF. This chain connects TRBV7-2 to TRBJ2-1; tentatively, D is TRBD2 (6 bases). The length of the CDR3 is 15 residues. Between the trimmed V and J ends, which lost 3 bases and 4 bases, there was a span of 13 bases. The germline V gene has CDR1 SGHTA and CDR2 FQGNSA.